These T cell receptor beta chains were read from a single sample in a study of OX40 agonist ivuxolimab in advanced cancers. Here immunoSEQ multiplex PCR was the method, and the copy in TCRdb shows in-frame clones only, minus some. The sample shows about 73,000 clones, around 86% of them seen only once. The specimen was CD4+ or CD8+ T cells sorted from blood, collected in a trial of the OX40 agonist ivuxolimab. The receptors were sampled from an adult with an advanced solid tumor such as melanoma, head and neck, liver or kidney cancer. CDR3s include the opening cysteine and the closing phenylalanine or tryptophan. Fields, in order: J gene, D gene, V gene, clone size, CDR3 DNA, CDR3 protein. A D gene is named only where the DNA matches it firmly. Where a row states a size, it is once, few, many or the class of an expanded clone; other rows omit it.

j_gene: TRBJ2-2; d_gene: .; v_gene: TRBV6-5; abundance: .; CDR3nt: TGTGCCAGCAGTTACCGGGGGTCGAACACCGGGGAGCTGTTTTTT; CDR3aa: CASSYRGSNTGELFF
j_gene: TRBJ2-2; d_gene: .; v_gene: TRBV30; abundance: .; CDR3nt: TGTGCCTGGAGTGTACACCTCGACACCGGGGAGCTGTTTTTT; CDR3aa: CAWSVHLDTGELFF
j_gene: TRBJ1-2; d_gene: TRBD1; v_gene: TRBV2; abundance: .; CDR3nt: TGTGCCAGCATTGGAACGGGACAGGGAAACGGCTACACCTTC; CDR3aa: CASIGTGQGNGYTF
j_gene: TRBJ2-5; d_gene: TRBD2; v_gene: TRBV5-1; abundance: .; CDR3nt: TGCGCCAGCAGCTTGGGGACTAGCGGAGGGGGCCCAGAGACCCAGTACTTC; CDR3aa: CASSLGTSGGGPETQYF
j_gene: TRBJ2-7; d_gene: .; v_gene: TRBV18; abundance: .; CDR3nt: TGTGCCAGCTCACCACAGGTGGGGACCGCCGTGACCGAGCAGTACTTC; CDR3aa: CASSPQVGTAVTEQYF
j_gene: TRBJ2-3; d_gene: TRBD2; v_gene: TRBV27; abundance: once; CDR3nt: TGTGCCAGCAGTTTGATTAGCGGGCGCACAGATACGCAGTATTTT; CDR3aa: CASSLISGRTDTQYF
j_gene: TRBJ2-2; d_gene: TRBD1; v_gene: TRBV4-3; abundance: .; CDR3nt: TGCGCCAGCAGCCAAGGGACAGGGCGGACCGGGGAGCTGTTTTTT; CDR3aa: CASSQGTGRTGELFF
j_gene: TRBJ1-3; d_gene: .; v_gene: TRBV30; abundance: .; CDR3nt: TGTGCCTGGGATCATGGAAACACCATATATTTT; CDR3aa: CAWDHGNTIYF
j_gene: TRBJ2-3; d_gene: .; v_gene: TRBV7-9; abundance: once; CDR3nt: TGTGCCAGCAGCTTAGCAGGGGACGCAGATACGCAGTATTTT; CDR3aa: CASSLAGDADTQYF
j_gene: TRBJ2-1; d_gene: TRBD2; v_gene: TRBV6-6; abundance: once; CDR3nt: TGTGCCAGCAGTTTGGTGCTAGCGGATTACAATGAGCAGTTCTTC; CDR3aa: CASSLVLADYNEQFF
j_gene: TRBJ1-5; d_gene: .; v_gene: TRBV9; abundance: .; CDR3nt: TGTGCCAGCAGCCGGGACAATTATCAGCCCCAGCATTTT; CDR3aa: CASSRDNYQPQHF
j_gene: TRBJ2-5; d_gene: TRBD2; v_gene: TRBV28; abundance: once; CDR3nt: TGTGCCAGCCGGACTAGCGGAGACCAAGAGACCCAGTACTTC; CDR3aa: CASRTSGDQETQYF
j_gene: TRBJ2-1; d_gene: .; v_gene: TRBV2; abundance: .; CDR3nt: TGTGCCAGCAGTGAAGAACGGGGGGCCAACAATGAGCAGTTCTTC; CDR3aa: CASSEERGANNEQFF
j_gene: TRBJ1-1; d_gene: .; v_gene: TRBV7-2; abundance: .; CDR3nt: TGTGCCAGCAGCTTTTGGGCCAGGGTGGGGGGAACTGAAGCTTTCTTT; CDR3aa: CASSFWARVGGTEAFF
j_gene: TRBJ1-5; d_gene: .; v_gene: TRBV30; abundance: .; CDR3nt: TGTGCCTGGAGTGGGGGACGGGATCAGCCCCAGCATTTT; CDR3aa: CAWSGGRDQPQHF
j_gene: TRBJ1-1; d_gene: TRBD1; v_gene: TRBV19; abundance: .; CDR3nt: TGTGCCAGTAATATACAGGGGGAAAGCACTGAAGCTTTCTTT; CDR3aa: CASNIQGESTEAFF
j_gene: TRBJ2-3; d_gene: .; v_gene: TRBV9; abundance: .; CDR3nt: TGTGCCAGCAGCGTAGGTGGGGTGATCACAGATACGCAGTATTTT; CDR3aa: CASSVGGVITDTQYF
j_gene: TRBJ1-6; d_gene: TRBD1; v_gene: TRBV4-3; abundance: .; CDR3nt: TGCGCCAGCAGCCAAGCCCCGACAGGGGGCAATTCACCCCTCCACTTT; CDR3aa: CASSQAPTGGNSPLHF
j_gene: TRBJ2-7; d_gene: .; v_gene: TRBV11-2; abundance: .; CDR3nt: TGTGCCAGCAGCTTTGGCCTAAGCTCCTACGAGCAGTACTTC; CDR3aa: CASSFGLSSYEQYF
j_gene: TRBJ2-7; d_gene: TRBD2; v_gene: TRBV4-1; abundance: once; CDR3nt: TGCGCCAGCAGCCAACTAGCGGGAGCGACCCCAGAGCAGTACTTC; CDR3aa: CASSQLAGATPEQYF
j_gene: TRBJ1-2; d_gene: TRBD1; v_gene: TRBV4-1; abundance: .; CDR3nt: TGCGCCAGCAGCCAAGAGGGGTCGGGACAGGGGCCCTCTATTTTC; CDR3aa: CASSQEGSGQGPSIF
j_gene: TRBJ1-4; d_gene: TRBD1; v_gene: TRBV7-9; abundance: .; CDR3nt: TGTGCCAGCAGCTTATCAGGGACAGGGGATGAAAAACTGTTTTTT; CDR3aa: CASSLSGTGDEKLFF
j_gene: TRBJ1-2; d_gene: .; v_gene: TRBV7-9; abundance: .; CDR3nt: TGTGCCAGCAGCCCAGACTGGGATGGGTATGGCTACACCTTC; CDR3aa: CASSPDWDGYGYTF
j_gene: TRBJ1-2; d_gene: TRBD1; v_gene: TRBV19; abundance: .; CDR3nt: TGTGCCAGTAGCACACAGGGGGCTGGCTATGGCTACACCTTC; CDR3aa: CASSTQGAGYGYTF
j_gene: TRBJ2-5; d_gene: .; v_gene: TRBV7-2; abundance: .; CDR3nt: TGTGCCAGCAGCCGGGGGAGACTACAAGAGACCCAGTACTTC; CDR3aa: CASSRGRLQETQYF
j_gene: TRBJ1-3; d_gene: .; v_gene: TRBV7-2; abundance: .; CDR3nt: TGTGCCAGCAGCTTATCTGGGTCCGGAAACACCATATATTTT; CDR3aa: CASSLSGSGNTIYF
j_gene: TRBJ2-5; d_gene: .; v_gene: TRBV7-6; abundance: .; CDR3nt: TGTGCCAGCACCTCCTTGGGGGACGCACCAGGAGAGACCCAGTACTTC; CDR3aa: CASTSLGDAPGETQYF
j_gene: TRBJ1-2; d_gene: .; v_gene: TRBV5-1; abundance: once; CDR3nt: TGCGCCAGCAGCTTGGGTGAGCGGACGGGTAACTATGGCTACACCTTC; CDR3aa: CASSLGERTGNYGYTF
j_gene: TRBJ2-1; d_gene: TRBD2; v_gene: TRBV10-1; abundance: .; CDR3nt: TGCGCCAGCAGTGGCCCCGGGACTAGCGGGAGTAATGAGCAGTTCTTC; CDR3aa: CASSGPGTSGSNEQFF
j_gene: TRBJ2-3; d_gene: .; v_gene: TRBV7-2; abundance: .; CDR3nt: TGTGCCAGCAGCTTTCGGGGAACAAGTAGCACAGATACGCAGTATTTT; CDR3aa: CASSFRGTSSTDTQYF
j_gene: TRBJ2-5; d_gene: .; v_gene: TRBV11-1; abundance: .; CDR3nt: TGTGCCAGCAGCCGTGGGGGAGAGACCCAGTACTTC; CDR3aa: CASSRGGETQYF
j_gene: TRBJ2-3; d_gene: .; v_gene: TRBV7-2; abundance: .; CDR3nt: TGTGCCAGCAGCCCCCACGGCGGACCCACAGATACGCAGTATTTT; CDR3aa: CASSPHGGPTDTQYF
j_gene: TRBJ2-1; d_gene: TRBD2; v_gene: TRBV5-1; abundance: .; CDR3nt: TGCGCCAGCAGCTTAATTACTAGCGGGCTTGGGGGCAATGAGCAGTTCTTC; CDR3aa: CASSLITSGLGGNEQFF
j_gene: TRBJ1-1; d_gene: .; v_gene: TRBV30; abundance: .; CDR3nt: TGTGCCTGGACGCAGGGGAACACTGAAGCTTTCTTT; CDR3aa: CAWTQGNTEAFF
j_gene: TRBJ1-3; d_gene: .; v_gene: TRBV18; abundance: .; CDR3nt: TGTGCCAGCTCACCACGCCGGGACTCTCAGGGAAACACCATATATTTT; CDR3aa: CASSPRRDSQGNTIYF
j_gene: TRBJ2-5; d_gene: .; v_gene: TRBV20-1; abundance: .; CDR3nt: TGCAGTGTTGGAGGCCAAGAGACCCAGTACTTC; CDR3aa: CSVGGQETQYF
j_gene: TRBJ1-1; d_gene: TRBD1; v_gene: TRBV7-9; abundance: .; CDR3nt: TGTGCCAGCAGCTTGGCAACAGGGGCTAGGACTGAAGCTTTCTTT; CDR3aa: CASSLATGARTEAFF
j_gene: TRBJ1-2; d_gene: TRBD1; v_gene: TRBV28; abundance: .; CDR3nt: TGTGCCAGCAGTGACAGGGTGAGGGGTGGCTACACCTTC; CDR3aa: CASSDRVRGGYTF
j_gene: TRBJ1-5; d_gene: .; v_gene: TRBV4-2; abundance: .; CDR3nt: TGTGCCAGCAGCCAAGATATGTTGGAAGGCAATCAGCCCCAGCATTTT; CDR3aa: CASSQDMLEGNQPQHF
j_gene: TRBJ2-7; d_gene: .; v_gene: TRBV6-5; abundance: .; CDR3nt: TGTGCCAGCACCCAGTCGGGGCTTTACGAGCAGTACTTC; CDR3aa: CASTQSGLYEQYF
j_gene: TRBJ2-3; d_gene: TRBD2; v_gene: TRBV28; abundance: few; CDR3nt: TGTGCCAGCAGTCATAGCGGGAATAGACCCCACCCGCCAGATAGCACAGATACGCAGTATTTT; CDR3aa: CASSHSGNRPHPPDSTDTQYF
j_gene: TRBJ2-7; d_gene: TRBD1; v_gene: TRBV6-1; abundance: .; CDR3nt: TGTGCCAGCAGTGTAGGGAGTCCAGGGGGCCGCAGCCACGAGCAGTACTTC; CDR3aa: CASSVGSPGGRSHEQYF
j_gene: TRBJ1-1; d_gene: .; v_gene: TRBV7-2; abundance: once; CDR3nt: TGTGCCAGCAGCTCCCCGGCCGGGGGCACTGAAGCTTTCTTT; CDR3aa: CASSSPAGGTEAFF
j_gene: TRBJ1-2; d_gene: .; v_gene: TRBV19; abundance: .; CDR3nt: TGTGCCAGTAGTATTCAAACATTCGGCTACACCTTC; CDR3aa: CASSIQTFGYTF
j_gene: TRBJ1-6; d_gene: .; v_gene: TRBV6-5; abundance: .; CDR3nt: TGTGCCAGCAGCGCCCGGACCAATTCACCCCTCCACTTT; CDR3aa: CASSARTNSPLHF
j_gene: TRBJ2-3; d_gene: TRBD2; v_gene: TRBV7-2; abundance: .; CDR3nt: TGTGCCAGCAGCCCTAGAGGCGGGGGTACGCAGTATTTT; CDR3aa: CASSPRGGGTQYF
j_gene: TRBJ2-1; d_gene: TRBD1; v_gene: TRBV28; abundance: .; CDR3nt: TGTGCCAGCAGCTCCCCGGACAGGTTTAATGAGCAGTTCTTC; CDR3aa: CASSSPDRFNEQFF
j_gene: TRBJ1-2; d_gene: .; v_gene: TRBV6-5; abundance: .; CDR3nt: TGTGCCAGCAGTTCGAACAGCGAATATGGCTACACCTTC; CDR3aa: CASSSNSEYGYTF
j_gene: TRBJ1-5; d_gene: TRBD1; v_gene: TRBV5-6; abundance: .; CDR3nt: TGTGCCAGCAGCCCGACAGGGCGGCAGCCCCAGCATTTT; CDR3aa: CASSPTGRQPQHF
j_gene: TRBJ2-3; d_gene: .; v_gene: TRBV7-7; abundance: .; CDR3nt: TGTGCCAGCAGCCTCAATCAGGGAAGCGATACGCAGTATTTT; CDR3aa: CASSLNQGSDTQYF
j_gene: TRBJ2-5; d_gene: TRBD2; v_gene: TRBV15; abundance: .; CDR3nt: TGTGCCACCAGCAGAGATGCCCGGTTGGGACTAGCGGCCGGGAAGACCCAGTACTTC; CDR3aa: CATSRDARLGLAAGKTQYF
j_gene: TRBJ2-5; d_gene: .; v_gene: TRBV5-6; abundance: .; CDR3nt: TGTGCCAGCAGCATGAGGCCCGGGGAGACCCAGTACTTC; CDR3aa: CASSMRPGETQYF
j_gene: TRBJ1-1; d_gene: TRBD1; v_gene: TRBV19; abundance: few; CDR3nt: TGTGCCAGTAGTTCGACAGGGCTCGGGAACACTGAAGCTTTCTTT; CDR3aa: CASSSTGLGNTEAFF
j_gene: TRBJ2-6; d_gene: .; v_gene: TRBV11-2; abundance: .; CDR3nt: TGTGCCAGCAGCTTAGTGGCAGGACCGATCTCTGGGGCCAACGTCCTGACTTTC; CDR3aa: CASSLVAGPISGANVLTF
j_gene: TRBJ1-2; d_gene: .; v_gene: TRBV6-5; abundance: .; CDR3nt: TGTGCCAGCAGTTACAGCGATGGAGGTAACTATGGCTACACCTTC; CDR3aa: CASSYSDGGNYGYTF